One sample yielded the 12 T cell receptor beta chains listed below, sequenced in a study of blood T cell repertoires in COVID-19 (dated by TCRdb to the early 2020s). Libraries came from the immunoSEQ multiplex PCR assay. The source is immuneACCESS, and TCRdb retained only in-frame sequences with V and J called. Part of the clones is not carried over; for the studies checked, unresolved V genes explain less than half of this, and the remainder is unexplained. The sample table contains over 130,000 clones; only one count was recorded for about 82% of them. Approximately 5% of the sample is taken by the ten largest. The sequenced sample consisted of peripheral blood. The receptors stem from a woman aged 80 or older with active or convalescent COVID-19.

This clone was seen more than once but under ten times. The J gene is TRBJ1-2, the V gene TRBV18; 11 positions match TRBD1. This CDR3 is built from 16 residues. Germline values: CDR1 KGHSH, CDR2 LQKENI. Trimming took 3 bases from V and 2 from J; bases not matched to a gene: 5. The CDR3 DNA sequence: TGTGCCAGCTCACCGGACAGGGGGCCTTTCAACTATGGCTACACCTTC. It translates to CASSPDRGPFNYGYTF.

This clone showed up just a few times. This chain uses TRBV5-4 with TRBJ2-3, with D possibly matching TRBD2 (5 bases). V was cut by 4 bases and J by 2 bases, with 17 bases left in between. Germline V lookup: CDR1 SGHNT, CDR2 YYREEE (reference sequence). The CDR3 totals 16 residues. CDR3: CASSGESGLHTDTQYF. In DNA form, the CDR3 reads TGTGCCAGCAGCGGCGAGAGCGGCTTACACACAGATACGCAGTATTTT.

CDR3 in amino acids: CASSPAASGGSALYEQYF. The CDR3 nucleotides read TGTGCCAGCTCACCTGCGGCTAGCGGGGGAAGCGCTCTCTACGAGCAGTACTTC. The chain has TRBV18 and TRBJ2-7; 10 positions agree with TRBD2. The germline gives CDR1 KGHSH, CDR2 LQKENI. The CDR3 spans 18 residues. Trimming removed 3 bases from V and 3 bases from J; junction bases left unmatched: 14.

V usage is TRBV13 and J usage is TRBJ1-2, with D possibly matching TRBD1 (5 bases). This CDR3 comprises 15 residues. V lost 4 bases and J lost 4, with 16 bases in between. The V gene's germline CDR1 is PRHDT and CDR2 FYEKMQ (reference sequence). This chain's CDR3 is CASSSHGGAVYGYTF. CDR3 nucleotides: TGTGCCAGCAGCTCCCATGGCGGGGCAGTCTATGGCTACACCTTC.

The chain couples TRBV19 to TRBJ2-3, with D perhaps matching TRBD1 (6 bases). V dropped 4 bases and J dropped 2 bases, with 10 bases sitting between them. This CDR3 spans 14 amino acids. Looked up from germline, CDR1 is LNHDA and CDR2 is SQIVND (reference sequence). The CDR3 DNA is TGTGCCAGTAGTAAGGGGGTTTACACAGATACGCAGTATTTT. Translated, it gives CASSKGVYTDTQYF.

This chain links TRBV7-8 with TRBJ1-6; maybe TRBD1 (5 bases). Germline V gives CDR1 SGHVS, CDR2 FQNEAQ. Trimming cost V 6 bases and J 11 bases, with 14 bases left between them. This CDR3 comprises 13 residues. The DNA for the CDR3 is TGTGCCAGCAGACCACCAGGGTCGGCACCCCTCCACTTT. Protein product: CASRPPGSAPLHF.

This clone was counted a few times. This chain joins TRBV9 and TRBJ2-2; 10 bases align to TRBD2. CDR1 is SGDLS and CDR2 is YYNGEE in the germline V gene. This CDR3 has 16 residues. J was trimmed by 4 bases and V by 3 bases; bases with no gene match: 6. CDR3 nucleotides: TGTGCCAGCAGCGCTAGCGGGGGAAGTGGCACCGGGGAGCTGTTTTTT. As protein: CASSASGGSGTGELFF.

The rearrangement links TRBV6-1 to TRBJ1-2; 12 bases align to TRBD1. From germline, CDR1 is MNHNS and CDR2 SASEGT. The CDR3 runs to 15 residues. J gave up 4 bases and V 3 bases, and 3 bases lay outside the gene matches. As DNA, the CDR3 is TGTGCCAGCAGTGAGGGGACAGGGGGCGCCTATGGCTACACCTTC. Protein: CASSEGTGGAYGYTF.

In DNA, the CDR3 is TGTGCCAGCAGTTCCACGACAGGGGGAGATGAAAAACTGTTTTTT. Amino acids: CASSSTTGGDEKLFF. The J gene is TRBJ1-4, the V gene TRBV6-5, with 9 positions matching TRBD1. In germline, CDR1 is MNHEY, CDR2 SVGAGI. After removal of 4 bases from V and 6 bases from J, the junction contained 6 bases not matched to a gene. CDR3 length equals 15 residues.

Written as DNA, the CDR3 is TGCGCCAGCAGCTTGGACCTACGGAGGGGTTCAGGAGATACGCAGTATTTT. It is translated as CASSLDLRRGSGDTQYF. This chain connects TRBV5-1 to TRBJ2-3, with D maybe TRBD2 (6 bases). The CDR3 covers 17 residues. V was cut by 0 bases and J by 5 bases, with 19 bases left in between. The germline gives CDR1 SGHRS, CDR2 YFSETQ.

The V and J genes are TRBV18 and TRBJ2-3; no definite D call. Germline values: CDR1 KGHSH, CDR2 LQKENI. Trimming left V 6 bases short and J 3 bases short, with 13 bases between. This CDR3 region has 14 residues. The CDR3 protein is CASSRLESTDTQYF. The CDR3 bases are TGTGCCAGCTCCCGCCTAGAGAGTACAGATACGCAGTATTTT.

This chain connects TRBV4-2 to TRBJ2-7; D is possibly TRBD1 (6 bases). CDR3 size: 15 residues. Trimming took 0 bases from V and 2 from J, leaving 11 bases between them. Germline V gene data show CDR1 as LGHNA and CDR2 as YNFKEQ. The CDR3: CASSQDQGIPYEQYF. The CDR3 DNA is TGTGCCAGCAGCCAAGATCAGGGGATTCCCTACGAGCAGTACTTC.